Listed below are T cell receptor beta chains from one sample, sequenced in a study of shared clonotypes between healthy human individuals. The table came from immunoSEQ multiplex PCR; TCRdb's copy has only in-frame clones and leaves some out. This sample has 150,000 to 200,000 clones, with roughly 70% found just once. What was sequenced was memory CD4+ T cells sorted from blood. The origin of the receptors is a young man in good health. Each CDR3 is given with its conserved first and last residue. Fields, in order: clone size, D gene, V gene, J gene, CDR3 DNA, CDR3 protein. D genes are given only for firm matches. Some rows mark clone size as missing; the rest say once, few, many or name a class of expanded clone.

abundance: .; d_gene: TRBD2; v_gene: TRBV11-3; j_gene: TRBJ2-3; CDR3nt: TGTGCCAGCAGCTCGAGACTAGCGGGAACGGGAACAGATACGCAGTATTTT; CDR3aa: CASSSRLAGTGTDTQYF
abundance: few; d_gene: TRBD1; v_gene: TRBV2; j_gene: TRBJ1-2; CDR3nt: TGTGCCAGCAGTGCCAGACAGGGGGCTCTTGGCTACACCTTC; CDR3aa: CASSARQGALGYTF
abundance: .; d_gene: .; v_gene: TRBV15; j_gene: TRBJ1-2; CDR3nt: TGTGCCACCAGCAGAGAGGGGAATCGGGAAGGCTACACCTTC; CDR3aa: CATSREGNREGYTF
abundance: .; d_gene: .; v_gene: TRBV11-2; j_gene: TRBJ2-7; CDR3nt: TGTGCCAGCAGCTTAGAGGGGTCTTCCTACGAGCAGTACTTC; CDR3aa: CASSLEGSSYEQYF
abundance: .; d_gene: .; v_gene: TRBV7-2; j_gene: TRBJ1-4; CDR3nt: TGTGCCAGCAGCTTAGGAGGGGGGGCGATTAATGAAAAACTGTTTTTT; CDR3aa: CASSLGGGAINEKLFF
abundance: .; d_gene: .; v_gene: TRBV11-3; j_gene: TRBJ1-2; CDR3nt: TGTGCCAGCAGCCGCGGGGGCTATGGCTACACCTTC; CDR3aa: CASSRGGYGYTF
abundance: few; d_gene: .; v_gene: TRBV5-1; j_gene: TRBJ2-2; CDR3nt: TGCGCCAGCAGCTCGCAAGGGGTCGGGGAGCTGTTTTTT; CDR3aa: CASSSQGVGELFF
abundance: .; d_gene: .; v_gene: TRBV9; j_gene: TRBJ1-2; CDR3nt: TGTGCCAGCAGCGTAGTGGGTCAGGTGGATGGCTACACCTTC; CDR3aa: CASSVVGQVDGYTF
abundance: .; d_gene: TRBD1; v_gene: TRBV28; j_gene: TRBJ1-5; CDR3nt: TGTGCCAGCTTCACAGGGGGTCAGCCCCAGCATTTT; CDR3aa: CASFTGGQPQHF
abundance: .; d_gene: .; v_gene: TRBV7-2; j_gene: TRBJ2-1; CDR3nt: TGTGCCAGCAGCTTAGCTGCAGGCTCCTACAATGAGCAGTTCTTC; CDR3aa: CASSLAAGSYNEQFF
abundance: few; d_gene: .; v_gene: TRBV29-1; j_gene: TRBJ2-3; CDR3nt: TGCAGCGTTGGGCTCCGAGGGGCAGATACGCAGTATTTT; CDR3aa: CSVGLRGADTQYF
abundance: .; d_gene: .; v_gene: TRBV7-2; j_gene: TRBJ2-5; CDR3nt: TGTGCCAGCAGCTTAGGGGTCGAGACCCAGTACTTC; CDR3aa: CASSLGVETQYF
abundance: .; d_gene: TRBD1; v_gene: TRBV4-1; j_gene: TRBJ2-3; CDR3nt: TGCGCCAGCAGCCAAGATGGGACAGGGTCGGGCACAGATACGCAGTATTTT; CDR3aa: CASSQDGTGSGTDTQYF
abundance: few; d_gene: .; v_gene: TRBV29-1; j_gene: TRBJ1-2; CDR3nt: TGCAGCGTGGGGGGAGGGACCTATGGCTACACCTTC; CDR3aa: CSVGGGTYGYTF
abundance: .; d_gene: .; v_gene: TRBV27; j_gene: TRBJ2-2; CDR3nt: TGTGCCAGCAGTTTAGACGGAAACACCGGGGAGCTGTTTTTT; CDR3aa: CASSLDGNTGELFF
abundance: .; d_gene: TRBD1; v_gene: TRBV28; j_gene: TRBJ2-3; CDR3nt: TGTGCCAGCAGTTTTAGGGGGCCAGATACGCAGTATTTT; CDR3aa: CASSFRGPDTQYF
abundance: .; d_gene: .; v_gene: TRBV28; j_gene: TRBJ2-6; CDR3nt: TGTGCCTACGGGAGAGTAGGGACCTCTGGGGCCAACGTCCTGACTTTC; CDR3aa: CAYGRVGTSGANVLTF
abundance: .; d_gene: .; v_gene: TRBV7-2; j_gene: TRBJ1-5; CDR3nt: TGTGCCAGCAGCTTAGAAATGGAGATCAATCAGCCCCAGCATTTT; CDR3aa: CASSLEMEINQPQHF
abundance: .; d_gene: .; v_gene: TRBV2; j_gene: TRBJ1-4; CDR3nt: TGTGCCAGCAGTGGAGACGGGACACCTAATGAAAAACTGTTTTTT; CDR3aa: CASSGDGTPNEKLFF
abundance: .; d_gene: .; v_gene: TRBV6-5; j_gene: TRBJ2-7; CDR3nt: TGTGCCAGCAGTTACTACGTCGGCTCCTACGAGCAGTACTTC; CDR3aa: CASSYYVGSYEQYF
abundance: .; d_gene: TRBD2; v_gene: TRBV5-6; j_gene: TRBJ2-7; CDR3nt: TGTGCCAGCAGCTTGAGACTAGCGGGAGTCTACGAGCAGTACTTC; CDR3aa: CASSLRLAGVYEQYF
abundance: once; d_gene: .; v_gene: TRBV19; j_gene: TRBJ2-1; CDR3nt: TGTGCCAGTAGTATTAGTTACGCTAACGATGAGCAGTTCTTC; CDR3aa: CASSISYANDEQFF
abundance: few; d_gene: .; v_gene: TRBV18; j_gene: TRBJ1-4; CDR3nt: TGTGCCAGCTCAAGGGCCAGGGGAAGTGAAAAACTGTTTTTT; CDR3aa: CASSRARGSEKLFF
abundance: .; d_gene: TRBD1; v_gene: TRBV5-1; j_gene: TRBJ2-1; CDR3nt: TGCGCCAGCAGCCCCCTGACAGGGTCCTACAATGAGCAGTTCTTC; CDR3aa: CASSPLTGSYNEQFF
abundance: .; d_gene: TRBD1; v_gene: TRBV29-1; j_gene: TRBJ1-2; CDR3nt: TGCAGCGTTTCAGGGGGGGACAGGGGTAACTATGGCTACACCTTC; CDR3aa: CSVSGGDRGNYGYTF
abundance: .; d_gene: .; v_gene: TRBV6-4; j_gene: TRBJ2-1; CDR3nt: TGTGCCAGCAGTCCGAACTACCCTGATCATGAGCAGTTCTTC; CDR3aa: CASSPNYPDHEQFF
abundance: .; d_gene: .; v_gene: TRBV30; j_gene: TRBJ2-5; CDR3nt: TGTGCCTGGAGGGAAGCCCGGGAGACCCAGTACTTC; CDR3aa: CAWREARETQYF
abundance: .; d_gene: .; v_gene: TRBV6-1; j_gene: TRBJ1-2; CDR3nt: TGTGCCAGCACTCCCGGGTCTTCGAACTATGGCTACACCTTC; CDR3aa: CASTPGSSNYGYTF
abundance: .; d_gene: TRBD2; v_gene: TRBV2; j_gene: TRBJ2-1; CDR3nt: TGTGCCAGCAAATTAACTAGCGGGAATGAGCAGTTCTTC; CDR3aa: CASKLTSGNEQFF
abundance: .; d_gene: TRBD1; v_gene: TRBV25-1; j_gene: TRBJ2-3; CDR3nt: TGTGCCAGCAGTGATTCGACAGGGGGCCAGGGGTATACGCAGTATTTT; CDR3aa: CASSDSTGGQGYTQYF
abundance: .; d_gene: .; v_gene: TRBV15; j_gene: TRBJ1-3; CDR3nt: TGTGCCACCAGCAACGGCCGAAACACCATATATTTT; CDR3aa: CATSNGRNTIYF
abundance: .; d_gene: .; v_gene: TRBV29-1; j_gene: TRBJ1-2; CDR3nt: TGCAGCGTCGTGTCAGGGAACTATGGCTACACCTTC; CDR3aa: CSVVSGNYGYTF
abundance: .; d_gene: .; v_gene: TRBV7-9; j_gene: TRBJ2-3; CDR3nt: TGTGCCAGCTCACCTAGTGGCCCCAGGGTCGTGGATACGCAGTATTTT; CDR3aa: CASSPSGPRVVDTQYF
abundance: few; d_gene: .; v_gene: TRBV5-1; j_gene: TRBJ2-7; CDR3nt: TGCGCCAGCAGCCCGGAAATTGGGGTCCGACGCGTCGAGCAGTACTTC; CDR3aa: CASSPEIGVRRVEQYF
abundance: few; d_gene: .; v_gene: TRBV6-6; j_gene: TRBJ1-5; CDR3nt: TGTGCCAGCATCGGAGGTGACGGTCAGCCCCAGCATTTT; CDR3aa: CASIGGDGQPQHF
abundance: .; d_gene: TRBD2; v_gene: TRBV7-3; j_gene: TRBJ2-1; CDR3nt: TGTGCCAGCAGCTCAAACTTAGCGGGAGGGCCGCGGAATGAGCAGTTCTTC; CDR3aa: CASSSNLAGGPRNEQFF
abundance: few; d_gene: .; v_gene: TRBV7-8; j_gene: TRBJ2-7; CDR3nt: TGTGCCAGCAGCTTAGGGCCCAGGGATCCCTACGAGCAGTACTTC; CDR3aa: CASSLGPRDPYEQYF
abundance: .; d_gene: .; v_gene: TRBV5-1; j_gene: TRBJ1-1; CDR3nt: TGCGCCAGCAGCTCTCGCGGAGGGTTCACTGAAGCTTTCTTT; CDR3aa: CASSSRGGFTEAFF
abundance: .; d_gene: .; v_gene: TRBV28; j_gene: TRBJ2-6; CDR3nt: TGTGCCAGCAGTCCTCCCAAAGGATATCCCAGCTCTGGGGCCAACGTCCTGACTTTC; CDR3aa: CASSPPKGYPSSGANVLTF
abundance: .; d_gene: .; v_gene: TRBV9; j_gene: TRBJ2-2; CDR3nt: TGTGCCAGCAGCGTAGAAGGTGTGGGGATCACCGGGGAGCTGTTTTTT; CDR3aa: CASSVEGVGITGELFF
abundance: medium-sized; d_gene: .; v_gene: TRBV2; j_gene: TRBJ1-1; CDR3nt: TGTGCCAGCAGTGGGGACACGCCGTACGCTTTCTTT; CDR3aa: CASSGDTPYAFF
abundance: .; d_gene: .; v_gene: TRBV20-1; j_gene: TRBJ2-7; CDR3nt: TGCAGTGTCGTGGCCGACGAGCAGTACTTC; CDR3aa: CSVVADEQYF
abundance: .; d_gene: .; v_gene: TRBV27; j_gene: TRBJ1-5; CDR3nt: TGTGCCAGCAGGATCAGGGAGTGGGACAATCAGCCCCAGCATTTT; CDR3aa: CASRIREWDNQPQHF